The 9 T cell receptor beta chains in this list originate from one sample, sequenced in a study of Ad26.COV2.S vaccination and SARS-CoV-2 variants. TCRdb's table, derived via immunoSEQ multiplex PCR, lists solely in-frame clones and lacks some. The sample holds 240,000 or so clones, over 75% seen once. The sample's treatment: some 20 received Ad26.COV2.S at low or high dose, single or two shots; about 5 received placebo; per-sample allocation not given. Specimen acquisition occurred on day 63 following the initial vaccine or placebo injection. Sequencing used peripheral blood, obtained in a trial of Ad26.COV2.S vaccine versus placebo. These receptors all come from a person aged 18-65 years who received the Ad26.COV2.S COVID-19 vaccine or a placebo.

This clone was seen a single time. V gene TRBV5-1 combines with J gene TRBJ1-1; perhaps TRBD1 as D (6 bases). The CDR3 is 14 amino acids. CDR1 and CDR2 from the germline V gene are SGHRS and YFSETQ. With 0 bases removed from V and 5 bases from J, the gap between germline ends came to 11 bases. The CDR3 bases are TGCGCCAGCAGCTTGGGCGAGGGGGTGACTGAAGCTTTCTTT. Translated, it gives CASSLGEGVTEAFF.

J is TRBJ2-1 and V is TRBV28; TRBD2 might be the D (6 bases). CDR3 length: 15 amino acids. Germline V lookup: CDR1 MDHEN, CDR2 SYDVKM. The V and J ends lost 8 bases and 1 base respectively, with 15 bases between them. CDR3: CASELGGKSYNEQFF. The CDR3 coding sequence is TGTGCCAGCGAGTTGGGCGGGAAGTCCTACAATGAGCAGTTCTTC.

The V and J genes are TRBV5-6 and TRBJ2-1, with D possibly TRBD2 on 6 matching bases. The CDR3 runs 14 residues. The germline gives CDR1 SGHDT, CDR2 YYEEEE. The V gene lost 2 bases and the J gene lost 0 bases, with 6 bases spanning the gap. CDR3 sequence: CASSFGGSYNEQFF. In nucleotides, the CDR3 is TGTGCCAGCAGCTTCGGGGGCTCCTACAATGAGCAGTTCTTC.

The V and J genes are TRBV29-1 and TRBJ2-3, with 8 bases identical to TRBD2. J gave up 6 bases and V 6 bases, and 5 bases lay outside the gene matches. CDR1 and CDR2 (germline): SQVTM, ANQGSEA. This CDR3 is 12 amino acids long. The CDR3 DNA sequence: TGCAGCGTCCTTAGCGGGGCGGATACGCAGTATTTT. Translated, it gives CSVLSGADTQYF.

The rearrangement joins TRBV5-4 to TRBJ2-5; the match to TRBD1 covers 12 bases. CDR3 length: 17 amino acids. CDR1 and CDR2 from the germline V gene are SGHNT and YYREEE (reference sequence). V was clipped by 4 bases and J by 0 bases; unmatched bases: 7. The CDR3 nucleotides read TGTGCCAGCAGCCGGGGACAGGGGGCTTTGTACCAAGAGACCCAGTACTTC. Its translation: CASSRGQGALYQETQYF.

This chain uses TRBV7-9 with TRBJ2-1; a possible D gene is TRBD2 (5 bases). The CDR3 sequence is 16 residues long. Germline V gene data show CDR1 as SEHNR and CDR2 as FQNEAQ (reference sequence). The V end lost 5 bases, the J end lost 5 bases, and 19 bases lay between the germline ends. In DNA form, the CDR3 reads TGTGCCAGCAGCCCGCCGCGGCGGGTTCTCCACAATGAGCAGTTCTTC. Translated, it gives CASSPPRRVLHNEQFF. The variable domain in full, with the rest retrieved from reference TRBV7-9 and TRBJ2-1, is DTGVSQNPRHKITKRGQNVTFRCDPISEHNRLYWYRQTLGQGPEFLTYFQNEAQLEKSRLLSDRFSAERPKGSFSTLEIQRTEQGDSAMYLCASSPPRRVLHNEQFFGPGTRLTVL.

This chain uses TRBV23-1 with TRBJ2-5; either TRBD1 or TRBD2 may fit D (5 bases each). TRBV23-1 is an ORF; its function is uncertain. The V and J ends lost 8 bases and 2 bases respectively, with 12 bases between them. This CDR3 has 13 residues. The CDR3 here is CASAPGPQETQYF. CDR3 DNA: TGCGCCAGCGCACCGGGACCACAAGAGACCCAGTACTTC.

The V and J genes are TRBV18 and TRBJ1-1; D gene unclear. This CDR3 comprises 13 residues. The germline CDR1 and CDR2 sequences are KGHSH and LQKENI. The V end lost 1 base, the J end lost 1 base, and 4 bases lay between the germline ends. The CDR3 sequence: CASSPRTNTEAFF. CDR3 bases: TGTGCCAGCTCACCACGGACGAACACTGAAGCTTTCTTT.

The V call is TRBV6-2 or TRBV6-3, the J call TRBJ1-2; D not certain. The CDR3 spans 11 residues. Germline V gene data show CDR1 as MNHEY and CDR2 as SVGEGT. Trimming took off 2 bases at V and 6 bases at J, with 4 bases between the two ends. The CDR3 region is CASSYKDGYTF. DNA for the CDR3: TGTGCCAGCAGTTACAAGGATGGCTACACCTTC.